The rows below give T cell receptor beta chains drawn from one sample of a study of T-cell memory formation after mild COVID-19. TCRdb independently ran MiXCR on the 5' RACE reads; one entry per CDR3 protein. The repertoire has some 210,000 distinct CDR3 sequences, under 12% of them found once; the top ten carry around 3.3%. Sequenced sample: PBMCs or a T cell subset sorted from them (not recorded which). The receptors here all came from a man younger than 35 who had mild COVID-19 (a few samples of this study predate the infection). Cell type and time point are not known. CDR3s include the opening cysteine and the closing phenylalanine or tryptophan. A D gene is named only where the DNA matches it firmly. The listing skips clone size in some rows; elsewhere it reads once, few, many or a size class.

TGTGCCAGCAGACAAGGGACGGCAGGGGTAAAGACCCAGTACTTC,CASRQGTAGVKTQYF,TRBV28,many,-,TRBJ2-5
TGTGCCAGCAGCAGTCTCCGGGGCACTGAAGCTTTCTTT,CASSSLRGTEAFF,TRBV6-5,few,-,TRBJ1-1
TGTGCCATCTCTGGGGTAGCGGGGGGGTCTTACTCCTACGAGCAGTACTTC,CAISGVAGGSYSYEQYF,TRBV6-6,few,TRBD2,TRBJ2-7
TGTGCCACCAGTGATCCAACCCCCGGACGGAGCACAGATACGCAGTATTTT,CATSDPTPGRSTDTQYF,TRBV24-1,once,-,TRBJ2-3
TGTGCCAGTAGTATGCATTCCCGGGACCGCGGGGTGCTGTTTTTT,CASSMHSRDRGVLFF,TRBV19,few,-,TRBJ2-2
TGTGCCAGCAGCTTAGGATTCGCGAACACTGAAGCTTTCTTT,CASSLGFANTEAFF,TRBV7-2,-,-,TRBJ1-1
TGTGCCAGCAGCGCCGCTCCCGAGAGTGATTCACCCCTCCACTTT,CASSAAPESDSPLHF,TRBV9,few,-,TRBJ1-6
TGTGCCACCAGTGAATATTACAGGAACACTGAAGCTTTCTTT,CATSEYYRNTEAFF,TRBV24-1,-,-,TRBJ1-1
TGCAGTGCTAGGAGGGGGGGCGAGGTTGAGACCCAGTACTTC,CSARRGGEVETQYF,TRBV20-1,-,-,TRBJ2-5
TGTGCCAGCAGTTACTCAGGGACTTCTGGGACCCAGTACTTC,CASSYSGTSGTQYF,TRBV6-2/TRBV6-3,few,-,TRBJ2-5
TGTGCCAGCAGCTTAGATCGGGGTCCAAACAATGAGCAGTTCTTC,CASSLDRGPNNEQFF,TRBV11-2,few,-,TRBJ2-1
TGTGCCAGCAGCTTGGGGGGACCACAGCGAACATCCTACAATGAGCAGTTCTTC,CASSLGGPQRTSYNEQFF,TRBV5-6,few,-,TRBJ2-1
TGCGCCAGCAGCCAAACGACCGGGAGCCCTAACGGCGAGACCCAGTACTTC,CASSQTTGSPNGETQYF,TRBV4-3,many,-,TRBJ2-5
TGTGCCAGCAGCCAACGGGACTTTAACAACGAGCAGTACTTC,CASSQRDFNNEQYF,TRBV3-1,-,-,TRBJ2-7
TGTGCCAGCAGACCAAGTATCCCCTCTGAGCAGTACTTC,CASRPSIPSEQYF,TRBV7-2,-,-,TRBJ2-7